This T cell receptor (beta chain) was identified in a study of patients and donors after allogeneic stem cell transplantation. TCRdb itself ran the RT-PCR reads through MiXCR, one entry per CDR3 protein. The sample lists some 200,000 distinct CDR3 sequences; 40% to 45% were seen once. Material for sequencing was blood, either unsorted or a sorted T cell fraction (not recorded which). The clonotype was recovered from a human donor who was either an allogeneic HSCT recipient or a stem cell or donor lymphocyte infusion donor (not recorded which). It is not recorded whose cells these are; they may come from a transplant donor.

The CDR3 DNA reads as TGTGCCAGCAGCGTAGCTGGCCAATACAATGAGCAGTTCTTC. Its protein product is CASSVAGQYNEQFF. This chain joins TRBV9 and TRBJ2-1; D is ambiguous. The CDR3 covers 14 residues. With 0 bases removed from V and 4 bases from J, the gap between germline ends came to 8 bases. The germline V gene encodes CDR1 SGDLS and CDR2 YYNGEE.